These 10 T cell receptor beta chains originate from one sample sequenced in a study of T cells in localized non-small cell lung cancer. This table comes from immunoSEQ multiplex PCR, and its TCRdb copy is limited to in-frame clones, with some not included. The repertoire has approximately 41,000 clones, 86% of them found once; the top ten carry roughly 7%. The sequencing here drew on peripheral blood, taken before any cancer treatment. The receptors derive from a woman between 18 and 50 years old with stage III lung adenocarcinoma.

The chain couples TRBV7-9 to TRBJ2-5; no definite D call. The CDR3 has 13 residues. The V and J ends lost 8 bases and 1 base respectively, with 11 bases between them. Germline V CDR1 and CDR2: SEHNR, FQNEAQ (reference sequence). In DNA form, the CDR3 reads TGTGCCAGCTCCCTTGGCTTCCAAGAGACCCAGTACTTC. It codes for CASSLGFQETQYF. The entire variable domain, with the rest obtained from reference TRBV7-9 and TRBJ2-5, is as follows: DTGVSQNPRHKITKRGQNVTFRCDPISEHNRLYWYRQTLGQGPEFLTYFQNEAQLEKSRLLSDRFSAERPKGSFSTLEIQRTEQGDSAMYLCASSLGFQETQYFGPGTRLLVL.

In its sample, this clone was seen once. This chain joins TRBV28 and TRBJ1-5; D remains unclear. CDR1 and CDR2 (germline): MDHEN, SYDVKM. The V and J ends lost 4 bases and 2 bases respectively, with 6 bases between them. The CDR3 length is 13 residues. CDR3 coding DNA: TGTGCCAGCAGTTCCCCAGGCAATCAGCCCCAGCATTTT. This codes for CASSSPGNQPQHF.

This clone came up once. V is TRBV4-2 and J is TRBJ2-3, with TRBD2 matching over 8 bases. This CDR3 region has 16 residues. Germline-derived CDR1 and CDR2 are LGHNA and YNFKEQ. V shed 1 base and J 2 bases; nucleotides not matched to a gene: 5. The CDR3 region is CASSQASGLVTDTQYF. DNA for the CDR3: TGTGCCAGCAGCCAAGCGTCGGGACTAGTCACAGATACGCAGTATTTT.

The sample holds a few counts of this clone. The V and J genes are TRBV6-1 and TRBJ1-6, with D maybe TRBD1 (5 bases). The CDR3 loop spans 16 amino acids. The germline V and J ends were trimmed by 2 bases and 4 bases, with 12 bases remaining between them. In germline, CDR1 is MNHNS, CDR2 SASEGT. The CDR3 region has the DNA TGTGCCAGCAGTGAATGGGGGGGGGATTATAATTCACCCCTCCACTTT. Residues: CASSEWGGDYNSPLHF.

The genes are TRBV25-1 and TRBJ1-2, with 8 nucleotides matching TRBD1. Looked up from germline, CDR1 is MGHDK and CDR2 is SYGVNS. The V and J ends lost 2 bases and 1 base, in that order; junction bases with no gene match: 3. The CDR3 totals 15 residues. CDR3 region: CASSEIGQGNYGYTF. CDR3 coding DNA: TGTGCCAGCAGTGAAATCGGACAGGGTAACTATGGCTACACCTTC.

The V gene is TRBV18, the J gene TRBJ2-7; 8 nucleotides line up with TRBD1. J was trimmed by 5 bases and V by 1 base; bases with no gene match: 4. Per germline, CDR1 KGHSH and CDR2 LQKENI. The CDR3 length is 14 residues. CDR3 amino acids: CASSPLDRVHEQYF. The CDR3, as DNA: TGTGCCAGCTCACCACTGGACAGGGTCCACGAGCAGTACTTC.

This chain uses TRBV6-6 with TRBJ1-1; D unclear. The CDR3 is made up of 14 amino acids. V shed 2 bases and J shed 1 base, with 8 bases lying between them. CDR1 is MNHNY and CDR2 is SVGAGI in the germline V gene (reference sequence). The CDR3 bases are TGTGCCAGCAGTTACGGGCAGCCGAACACTGAAGCTTTCTTT. Its protein is CASSYGQPNTEAFF.

The chain employs TRBV6-1 and TRBJ2-6; TRBD1 might be the D (5 bases). V was shortened by 6 bases and J by 3 bases, with 12 bases between the two germline ends. The CDR3 spans 15 residues. CDR1 MNHNS and CDR2 SASEGT come from the germline V gene. The CDR3, as DNA: TGTGCCAGCAGGGCACAGGTGGGTGGGGCCAACGTCCTGACTTTC. It encodes CASRAQVGGANVLTF.

The chain couples TRBV5-1 to TRBJ2-7, with D possibly matching TRBD1 (6 bases). The CDR3 contains 13 residues. CDR1 and CDR2 (germline): SGHRS, YFSETQ. Trimming stripped 7 bases from V and 0 bases from J, with 11 bases between. CDR3 region: CASRRTASYEQYF. In DNA, the CDR3 is TGCGCCAGCCGCCGGACAGCCTCCTACGAGCAGTACTTC.

This clone has a handful of counts. J is TRBJ1-1 and V is TRBV11-2; TRBD1 is a possible D gene (5 bases). V lost 0 bases and J 3 bases, leaving 11 bases between the germline ends. Germline lookup yields CDR1 SGHAT and CDR2 FQNNGV. The CDR3 contains 15 residues. The CDR3 region has the DNA TGTGCCAGCAGCTTAGAGAGGCAGGGTTACACTGAAGCTTTCTTT. Translated, it gives CASSLERQGYTEAFF.